This TCR beta chain was retrieved from a study of blood T cell repertoires in COVID-19. Background on the study: Italy, Spain and the United States were the sources of the convalescent and acute COVID-19 samples. PBMCs, B-cell-depleted T cells, or T cells provided the cDNA or gDNA that made up the material.

In the source study's methods: Estimation of nucleated cell counts was performed using reference gene primer amplification. Measured with immunoSEQ multiplex PCR; TCRdb has only the in-frame clones, and not every one. V and J calls plus clone size are reproduced from that table; the DNA served to infer D and trimming. The table records roughly 190,000 clones, roughly 88% of them present only once. Germline lookup yields CDR1 MNHNS and CDR2 SASEGT. The CDR3 covers 17 residues. The ends were cut back, 0 bases at V and 5 bases at J, with 18 bases in the middle. This receptor was obtained from a woman in her thirties or forties who had recovered from COVID-19. Sequenced: peripheral blood. The rearrangement uses TRBV6-1 and TRBJ2-3; no reliable D call. In DNA, the CDR3 is TGTGCCAGCAGTGAAGCGCTATTGGTCCAGGATGGAGATACGCAGTATTTT. Amino acids: CASSEALLVQDGDTQYF.